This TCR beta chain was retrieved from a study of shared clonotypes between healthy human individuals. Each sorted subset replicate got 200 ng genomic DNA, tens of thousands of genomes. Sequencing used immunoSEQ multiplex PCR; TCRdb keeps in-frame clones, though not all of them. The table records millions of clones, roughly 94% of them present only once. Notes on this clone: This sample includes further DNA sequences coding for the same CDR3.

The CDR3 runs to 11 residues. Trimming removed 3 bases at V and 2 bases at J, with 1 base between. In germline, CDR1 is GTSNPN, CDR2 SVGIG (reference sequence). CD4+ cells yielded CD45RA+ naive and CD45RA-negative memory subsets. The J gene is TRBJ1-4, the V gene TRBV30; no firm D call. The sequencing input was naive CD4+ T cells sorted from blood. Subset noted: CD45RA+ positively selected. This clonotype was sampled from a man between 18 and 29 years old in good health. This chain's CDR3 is CAWSTNEKLFF. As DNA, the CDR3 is TGTGCCTGGAGCACTAATGAAAAACTGTTTTTT. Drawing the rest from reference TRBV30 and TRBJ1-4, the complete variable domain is SQTIHQWPATLVQPVGSPLSLECTVEGTSNPNLYWYRQAAGRGLQLLFYSVGIGQISSEVPQNLSASRPQDRQFILSSKKLLLSDSGFYLCAWSTNEKLFFGSGTQLSVL.